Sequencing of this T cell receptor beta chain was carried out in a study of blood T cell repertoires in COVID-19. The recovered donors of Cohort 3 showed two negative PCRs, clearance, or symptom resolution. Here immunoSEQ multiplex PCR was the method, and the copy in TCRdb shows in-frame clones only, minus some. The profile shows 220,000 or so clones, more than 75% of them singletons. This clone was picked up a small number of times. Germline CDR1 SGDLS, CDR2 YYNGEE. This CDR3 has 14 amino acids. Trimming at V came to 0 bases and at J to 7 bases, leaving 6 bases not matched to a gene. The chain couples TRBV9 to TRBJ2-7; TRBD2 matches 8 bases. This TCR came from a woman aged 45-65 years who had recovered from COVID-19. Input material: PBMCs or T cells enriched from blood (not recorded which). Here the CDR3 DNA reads TGTGCCAGCAGCGTAGTGGGGACTAGTCCGGAGCAGTACTTC. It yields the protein CASSVVGTSPEQYF.